The entry below gives a single T cell receptor (beta chain) sequence along with its context. Its target is unknown. PCR was performed using 60 Vbeta and 13 Jbeta primers. Data came from immunoSEQ multiplex PCR; TCRdb stores just in-frame clones and leaves some out. The sample shows fewer than 150,000 clones, roughly 80% of them seen only once. This sample stems from a study of cytomegalovirus exposure and HLA in healthy donors. At the level of the study: Under 85% of 398 genotyped donors fell in the Caucasian-associated ancestry cluster.

Study-wide findings and caveats: The dataset shows that most TCR sequences were rare, while some public TCRs occurred in many donors. For most subjects, TCR beta sequences were reported to predict HLA-A and HLA-B alleles with accuracy. The majority of CMV-associated TCR beta chains were reported as apparently HLA-restricted in a later analysis.

This CDR3 is 12 amino acids long. Germline values: CDR1 SGHVS, CDR2 FNYEAQ. Trimming cost V 4 bases and J 5 bases, with 9 bases left between them. The receptor was derived from a man aged 30 to 39 in good health and CMV-seronegative. The rearrangement links TRBV7-6 to TRBJ2-7; a weak D match, TRBD1 (6 bases). The sequenced material came from PBMCs. This CDR3 reads CASSSQGNEQYF. Written as DNA, the CDR3 is TGTGCCAGCAGCTCCCAGGGGAACGAGCAGTACTTC.